The rows below give T cell receptor beta chains drawn from one sample of a study of T cell changes during pregnancy in multiple sclerosis. Sequencing used immunoSEQ multiplex PCR; TCRdb keeps in-frame clones, though not all of them. The table lists tens of thousands of clones, around 90% of them singletons. The sample in question was CD4+ T cells from peripheral blood mononuclear cells, obtained after pregnancy. Source of these receptors: a female donor in good health, enrolled as a control in a pregnancy study. CDR3s include the opening cysteine and the closing phenylalanine or tryptophan. D genes are given only for firm matches. The listing skips clone size in some rows; elsewhere it reads once, few, many or a size class.

CDR3aa: CAWSVRGDYGYTF
CDR3nt: TGTGCCTGGAGTGTACGAGGCGACTATGGCTACACCTTC
len: 13
abundance: .
j_gene: TRBJ1-2
v_gene: TRBV30
d_gene: .

CDR3aa: CAWERGRDEKLFF
CDR3nt: TGTGCCTGGGAAAGGGGGCGTGATGAAAAACTGTTTTTT
len: 13
abundance: .
j_gene: TRBJ1-4
v_gene: TRBV30
d_gene: TRBD1

CDR3aa: CASSPGFTGQPQHF
CDR3nt: TGCGCCAGCAGCCCGGGATTCACGGGGCAGCCCCAGCATTTT
len: 14
abundance: .
j_gene: TRBJ1-5
v_gene: TRBV5-1
d_gene: .

CDR3aa: CASRTWPGYTF
CDR3nt: TGTGCCAGCAGGACTTGGCCAGGCTACACCTTC
len: 11
abundance: .
j_gene: TRBJ1-2
v_gene: TRBV6-1
d_gene: .

CDR3aa: CASSVGHVGNQPQHF
CDR3nt: TGTGCCAGTAGTGTGGGACACGTAGGCAATCAGCCCCAGCATTTT
len: 15
abundance: .
j_gene: TRBJ1-5
v_gene: TRBV19
d_gene: .

CDR3aa: CASSEGYGQGYTGELFF
CDR3nt: TGTGCCAGCAGTGAAGGGTACGGACAGGGGTACACCGGGGAGCTGTTTTTT
len: 17
abundance: few
j_gene: TRBJ2-2
v_gene: TRBV25-1
d_gene: TRBD1

CDR3aa: CASSELGQGWDEQFF
CDR3nt: TGTGCCAGCAGTGAACTGGGACAGGGGTGGGATGAGCAGTTCTTC
len: 15
abundance: once
j_gene: TRBJ2-1
v_gene: TRBV2
d_gene: TRBD1

CDR3aa: CASSTREPREQYF
CDR3nt: TGTGCCAGCAGTACCCGGGAGCCTCGGGAGCAGTACTTC
len: 13
abundance: .
j_gene: TRBJ2-7
v_gene: TRBV27
d_gene: .

CDR3aa: CASSRTQETQYF
CDR3nt: TGTGCCAGCAGCCGCACACAAGAGACCCAGTACTTC
len: 12
abundance: .
j_gene: TRBJ2-5
v_gene: TRBV14
d_gene: .

CDR3aa: CASSTLGPPYEQYF
CDR3nt: TGTGCCAGCAGTACACTTGGGCCACCTTACGAGCAGTACTTC
len: 14
abundance: .
j_gene: TRBJ2-7
v_gene: TRBV6-5
d_gene: .

CDR3aa: CASSSGGLDGYTF
CDR3nt: TGTGCCAGCAGCTCCGGAGGGTTGGATGGCTACACCTTC
len: 13
abundance: .
j_gene: TRBJ1-2
v_gene: TRBV5-8
d_gene: .

CDR3aa: CASSLTGDYGYTF
CDR3nt: TGTGCCAGCAGTTTGACGGGAGACTATGGCTACACCTTC
len: 13
abundance: .
j_gene: TRBJ1-2
v_gene: TRBV27
d_gene: .

CDR3aa: CASSLSTGGGNSPLHF
CDR3nt: TGTGCCAGCAGCCTCTCGACAGGGGGCGGTAATTCACCCCTCCACTTT
len: 16
abundance: .
j_gene: TRBJ1-6
v_gene: TRBV21-1
d_gene: .

CDR3aa: CASSLITGGYTF
CDR3nt: TGTGCCAGTAGTTTAATAACAGGCGGCTACACCTTC
len: 12
abundance: .
j_gene: TRBJ1-2
v_gene: TRBV19
d_gene: .

CDR3aa: CASSYLQGVDTQYF
CDR3nt: TGCGCCAGCAGCTACCTTCAGGGGGTGGATACGCAGTATTTT
len: 14
abundance: .
j_gene: TRBJ2-3
v_gene: TRBV5-1
d_gene: TRBD1

CDR3aa: CASSSGGARNTEAFF
CDR3nt: TGTGCCAGCTCAAGCGGGGGCGCCCGGAACACTGAAGCTTTCTTT
len: 15
abundance: .
j_gene: TRBJ1-1
v_gene: TRBV18
d_gene: .

CDR3aa: CASSSPPTGRGSSGNQPQHF
CDR3nt: TGTGCCAGTAGTTCCCCCCCAACTGGTCGGGGGTCTAGTGGCAATCAGCCCCAGCATTTT
len: 20
abundance: once
j_gene: TRBJ1-5
v_gene: TRBV19
d_gene: .

CDR3aa: CASSEATADSGNTIYF
CDR3nt: TGTGCCAGCAGCGAGGCGACAGCCGACTCTGGAAACACCATATATTTT
len: 16
abundance: .
j_gene: TRBJ1-3
v_gene: TRBV7-2
d_gene: .

CDR3aa: CASSEAAQGSYGYTF
CDR3nt: TGTGCCAGCTCAGAGGCAGCACAGGGATCCTATGGCTACACCTTC
len: 15
abundance: .
j_gene: TRBJ1-2
v_gene: TRBV18
d_gene: .

CDR3aa: CASSPGTGGLNTEAFF
CDR3nt: TGCGCCAGCAGCCCAGGGACAGGGGGCTTGAACACTGAAGCTTTCTTT
len: 16
abundance: .
j_gene: TRBJ1-1
v_gene: TRBV5-1
d_gene: TRBD1

CDR3aa: CASSPGSRATPYEQYF
CDR3nt: TGTGCCAGCTCACCGGGGAGTCGGGCCACCCCCTACGAGCAGTACTTC
len: 16
abundance: .
j_gene: TRBJ2-7
v_gene: TRBV18
d_gene: .

CDR3aa: CASSVEMNTEAFF
CDR3nt: TGTGCCAGCAGTGTTGAGATGAACACTGAAGCTTTCTTT
len: 13
abundance: .
j_gene: TRBJ1-1
v_gene: TRBV6-4
d_gene: .

CDR3aa: CASSLGRGFSHEQYF
CDR3nt: TGTGCCAGCAGCTTAGGGCGGGGGTTCTCTCACGAGCAGTACTTC
len: 15
abundance: .
j_gene: TRBJ2-7
v_gene: TRBV11-2
d_gene: TRBD2

CDR3aa: CASSLLVGGSYEQYF
CDR3nt: TGTGCCAGCAGCTTACTCGTGGGGGGGTCCTACGAGCAGTACTTC
len: 15
abundance: .
j_gene: TRBJ2-7
v_gene: TRBV7-2
d_gene: TRBD2

CDR3aa: CASSPPWGNGYTF
CDR3nt: TGTGCCAGCTCACCACCGTGGGGCAATGGCTACACCTTC
len: 13
abundance: .
j_gene: TRBJ1-2
v_gene: TRBV18
d_gene: .

CDR3aa: CASTRELQETQYF
CDR3nt: TGCGCCAGCACCCGGGAACTCCAAGAGACCCAGTACTTC
len: 13
abundance: .
j_gene: TRBJ2-5
v_gene: TRBV5-1
d_gene: .

CDR3aa: CTSSQDSLAGGLFADTQYF
CDR3nt: TGCACCAGCAGCCAAGACTCGCTAGCGGGGGGCCTATTTGCAGATACGCAGTATTTT
len: 19
abundance: .
j_gene: TRBJ2-3
v_gene: TRBV1
d_gene: .

CDR3aa: CASSVGPRGSGYTF
CDR3nt: TGTGCCAGCAGCGTAGGGCCCAGAGGTTCTGGCTACACCTTC
len: 14
abundance: once
j_gene: TRBJ1-2
v_gene: TRBV9
d_gene: .

CDR3aa: CASRGGPQHF
CDR3nt: TGTGCCAGCCGAGGGGGGCCCCAGCATTTT
len: 10
abundance: .
j_gene: TRBJ1-5
v_gene: TRBV6-4
d_gene: .

CDR3aa: CASSVGLSGGVADTQYF
CDR3nt: TGTGCCAGCAGCGTAGGGTTAAGCGGGGGGGTGGCAGATACGCAGTATTTT
len: 17
abundance: .
j_gene: TRBJ2-3
v_gene: TRBV9
d_gene: TRBD2

CDR3aa: CASSETGGLSDTQYF
CDR3nt: TGTGCCAGCAGTGAAACGGGAGGGCTCTCAGATACGCAGTATTTT
len: 15
abundance: .
j_gene: TRBJ2-3
v_gene: TRBV25-1
d_gene: TRBD2

CDR3aa: CASSYGGGGELFF
CDR3nt: TGTGCTAGCAGCTATGGGGGAGGCGGGGAGCTGTTTTTT
len: 13
abundance: .
j_gene: TRBJ2-2
v_gene: TRBV7-7
d_gene: .

CDR3aa: CASSFRFRTSPKGYEQYF
CDR3nt: TGTGCCAGCAGCTTCCGATTTAGGACTAGCCCGAAAGGATACGAGCAGTACTTC
len: 18
abundance: .
j_gene: TRBJ2-7
v_gene: TRBV21-1
d_gene: .

CDR3aa: CASRSQGLAGTGYQETQYF
CDR3nt: TGTGCAAGTCGCTCCCAGGGACTAGCGGGGACCGGGTACCAAGAGACCCAGTACTTC
len: 19
abundance: .
j_gene: TRBJ2-5
v_gene: TRBV12-2
d_gene: .

CDR3aa: CASNLRRGQDTGELFF
CDR3nt: TGTGCCAGCAACCTAAGGAGGGGGCAGGACACCGGGGAGCTGTTTTTT
len: 16
abundance: .
j_gene: TRBJ2-2
v_gene: TRBV7-9
d_gene: .

CDR3aa: CASSPFAGTNTGELFF
CDR3nt: TGTGCCAGCAGTCCTTTTGCGGGGACGAACACCGGGGAGCTGTTTTTT
len: 16
abundance: .
j_gene: TRBJ2-2
v_gene: TRBV7-2
d_gene: .

CDR3aa: CASSPLDRGSNQPQHF
CDR3nt: TGTGCCAGCTCACCCCTGGACAGGGGTAGCAATCAGCCCCAGCATTTT
len: 16
abundance: .
j_gene: TRBJ1-5
v_gene: TRBV18
d_gene: TRBD1

CDR3aa: CAISEVRSDQPQHF
CDR3nt: TGTGCCATCAGTGAGGTCCGGTCGGATCAGCCCCAGCATTTT
len: 14
abundance: .
j_gene: TRBJ1-5
v_gene: TRBV10-3
d_gene: .

CDR3aa: CASSLGQGLGYTF
CDR3nt: TGTGCCAGCAGCTTGGGCCAGGGACTTGGCTACACCTTC
len: 13
abundance: .
j_gene: TRBJ1-2
v_gene: TRBV11-2
d_gene: .

CDR3aa: CAWSVLGRASGGTEQFF
CDR3nt: TGTGCCTGGAGTGTACTCGGGCGGGCTAGCGGGGGGACTGAGCAGTTCTTC
len: 17
abundance: once
j_gene: TRBJ2-1
v_gene: TRBV30
d_gene: TRBD2

CDR3aa: CASSPDRPGEKLFF
CDR3nt: TGTGCCAGCAGTCCCGACAGGCCGGGAGAAAAACTGTTTTTT
len: 14
abundance: .
j_gene: TRBJ1-4
v_gene: TRBV6-5
d_gene: .

CDR3aa: CASSVEYGLGRNEQFF
CDR3nt: TGTGCCAGCAGCGTGGAGTATGGGTTGGGGCGCAATGAGCAGTTCTTC
len: 16
abundance: .
j_gene: TRBJ2-1
v_gene: TRBV9
d_gene: .

CDR3aa: CAWVSGGRNEQFF
CDR3nt: TGTGCCTGGGTCTCCGGGGGGAGGAATGAGCAGTTCTTC
len: 13
abundance: .
j_gene: TRBJ2-1
v_gene: TRBV30
d_gene: TRBD2

CDR3aa: CAWRDDRLSGNTIYF
CDR3nt: TGTGCCTGGAGGGACGACAGACTCTCTGGAAACACCATATATTTT
len: 15
abundance: .
j_gene: TRBJ1-3
v_gene: TRBV30
d_gene: .

CDR3aa: CASSQRQLSMGYTF
CDR3nt: TGTGCCAGCAGCCAAAGACAGCTAAGTATGGGCTACACCTTC
len: 14
abundance: once
j_gene: TRBJ1-2
v_gene: TRBV27
d_gene: .

CDR3aa: CASSSRVLDNEQFF
CDR3nt: TGTGCCAGCAGCTCTAGGGTACTAGACAATGAGCAGTTCTTC
len: 14
abundance: .
j_gene: TRBJ2-1
v_gene: TRBV13
d_gene: .

CDR3aa: CSVLHTGDTQYF
CDR3nt: TGCAGCGTCCTTCATACCGGGGATACGCAGTATTTT
len: 12
abundance: few
j_gene: TRBJ2-3
v_gene: TRBV29-1
d_gene: .

CDR3aa: CASSYRGGTGELFF
CDR3nt: TGTGCCAGCAGCTACAGGGGTGGCACCGGGGAGCTGTTTTTT
len: 14
abundance: .
j_gene: TRBJ2-2
v_gene: TRBV11-2
d_gene: TRBD1

CDR3aa: CAWDRPDNYGYTF
CDR3nt: TGTGCCTGGGACAGGCCGGATAACTATGGCTACACCTTC
len: 13
abundance: .
j_gene: TRBJ1-2
v_gene: TRBV30
d_gene: .

CDR3aa: CASSGTGDQETQYF
CDR3nt: TGTGCCAGCTCAGGGACAGGGGACCAAGAGACCCAGTACTTC
len: 14
abundance: .
j_gene: TRBJ2-5
v_gene: TRBV18
d_gene: TRBD1

CDR3aa: CASSLDWANYGYTF
CDR3nt: TGTGCCAGCAGCTTAGACTGGGCCAACTATGGCTACACCTTC
len: 14
abundance: .
j_gene: TRBJ1-2
v_gene: TRBV7-8
d_gene: .

CDR3aa: CASSWARGAHYGYTF
CDR3nt: TGTGCCAGTAGTTGGGCTCGGGGGGCGCATTATGGCTACACCTTC
len: 15
abundance: .
j_gene: TRBJ1-2
v_gene: TRBV19
d_gene: .

CDR3aa: CASSRTDNYGYTF
CDR3nt: TGTGCCAGCAGCCGGACTGATAACTATGGCTACACCTTC
len: 13
abundance: once
j_gene: TRBJ1-2
v_gene: TRBV5-4
d_gene: .

CDR3aa: CASSHTYSYEQYF
CDR3nt: TGTGCCAGTAGTCACACGTACTCCTACGAGCAGTACTTC
len: 13
abundance: .
j_gene: TRBJ2-7
v_gene: TRBV19
d_gene: .

CDR3aa: CASTYSGNSYEQYF
CDR3nt: TGTGCCAGCACCTATAGCGGGAATTCCTACGAGCAGTACTTC
len: 14
abundance: .
j_gene: TRBJ2-7
v_gene: TRBV7-2
d_gene: TRBD2

CDR3aa: CATSRGGQGSSPQHF
CDR3nt: TGTGCCACCAGCAGGGGTGGACAGGGAAGCTCGCCCCAGCATTTT
len: 15
abundance: .
j_gene: TRBJ1-5
v_gene: TRBV15
d_gene: TRBD1

CDR3aa: CASSQTGNSYNEQFF
CDR3nt: TGTGCCAGCTCACAGACAGGGAACTCCTACAATGAGCAGTTCTTC
len: 15
abundance: .
j_gene: TRBJ2-1
v_gene: TRBV18
d_gene: TRBD1

CDR3aa: CASSQQGEQFF
CDR3nt: TGTGCCAGCAGCCAACAGGGGGAGCAGTTCTTC
len: 11
abundance: .
j_gene: TRBJ2-1
v_gene: TRBV6-6
d_gene: TRBD1

CDR3aa: CASSLTSGGEETQYF
CDR3nt: TGTGCCAGCAGCTTAACTAGCGGGGGGGAAGAGACCCAGTACTTC
len: 15
abundance: .
j_gene: TRBJ2-5
v_gene: TRBV7-9
d_gene: TRBD2